The rows below give T cell receptor beta chains drawn from one sample of a study of regulatory T cells in long-lasting Graves disease. TCRdb ran MiXCR on the multiplex PCR reads and lists one entry per CDR3 protein. The sample contains about 470,000 distinct CDR3 sequences, 14% to 15% of which appear only once. Another study also made use of these data, one on T cells in Graves' hyperthyroidism and ophthalmopathy.

Source: peripheral blood mononuclear cells (PBMCs), taken at new diagnosis, from a patient treated with antithyroid drugs. These receptors all stem from a woman younger than 45 with Graves disease. Both conserved end residues are part of each CDR3. A D gene is named only where the DNA matches it firmly. Some rows have no size entry. The others give once, few or many, or a class for an expanded clone.

abundance	d_gene	v_gene	j_gene	CDR3aa	CDR3nt
many	NA	TRBV30	TRBJ1-1	CAWGTTGKAFF	TGTGCCTGGGGGACTACAGGGAAAGCTTTCTTT
NA	NA	TRBV7-9	TRBJ2-1	CASSLPPRTTKYNEQFF	TGTGCCAGCAGCCTACCTCCGAGGACTACCAAATACAATGAGCAGTTCTTC
NA	NA	TRBV20-1	TRBJ2-1	CSARDEGNEQFF	TGCAGTGCTAGAGATGAAGGCAATGAGCAGTTCTTC
many	TRBD2	TRBV12-3/TRBV12-4	TRBJ2-7	CASRPGGGGDYEQYF	TGTGCCAGCAGACCTGGGGGGGGAGGGGACTACGAGCAGTACTTC
few	TRBD2	TRBV3-1	TRBJ2-1	CASSPPSGYRYNEQFF	TGTGCCAGCAGCCCCCCTAGCGGCTACCGCTACAATGAGCAGTTCTTC
many	TRBD2	TRBV12-3/TRBV12-4	TRBJ2-2	CASRPPLAGGRTGELFF	TGTGCCAGCAGGCCCCCTCTAGCGGGAGGGAGGACCGGGGAGCTGTTTTTT
many	NA	TRBV7-9	TRBJ2-1	CASSPQYEQFF	TGTGCCAGCAGCCCCCAGTATGAGCAGTTCTTC
many	NA	TRBV28	TRBJ1-2	CASSSSDRNYGYTF	TGTGCCAGCAGCTCTAGCGACAGAAACTATGGCTACACCTTC
many	NA	TRBV28	TRBJ1-1	CASSSPAENTEAFF	TGTGCCAGCAGTTCCCCGGCGGAGAACACTGAAGCTTTCTTT
many	NA	TRBV30	TRBJ2-3	CAWSVWRRDTDTQYF	TGTGCCTGGAGTGTGTGGCGGCGCGACACAGATACGCAGTATTTT
many	TRBD2	TRBV6-5	TRBJ2-4	CASSYAGGENIQYF	TGTGCCAGCAGTTACGCGGGAGGGGAAAACATTCAGTACTTC
NA	TRBD2	TRBV12-3/TRBV12-4	TRBJ2-1	CAGSVEGLAGITSYNEQFF	TGTGCCGGCAGCGTTGAGGGGCTAGCGGGAATAACGTCCTACAATGAGCAGTTCTTC
many	TRBD2	TRBV12-3/TRBV12-4	TRBJ2-3	CASSGLAGGAVSDTQYF	TGTGCCAGCAGTGGACTAGCGGGAGGGGCCGTGTCAGATACGCAGTATTTT
many	NA	TRBV5-1	TRBJ2-6	CASSLIQTGANVLTF	TGCGCCAGCAGCTTGATTCAGACTGGGGCCAACGTCCTGACTTTC
many	NA	TRBV15	TRBJ2-5	CATSRSLGSRKKRKGQETQYF	TGTGCCACCAGCAGATCTCTTGGGTCCCGAAAAAAGCGGAAGGGGCAAGAGACCCAGTACTTC
NA	TRBD2	TRBV24-1	TRBJ2-7	CAAGGTGEQYF	TGTGCCGCGGGGGGTACCGGCGAGCAGTACTTC
many	TRBD1	TRBV11-2	TRBJ2-1	CASSNPGTGSSEGYNEQFF	TGTGCCAGCAGCAATCCCGGGACAGGGTCATCCGAGGGGTACAATGAGCAGTTCTTC
NA	TRBD1	TRBV20-1	TRBJ1-2	CSAISGQATYTF	TGCAGTGCTATTTCGGGACAGGCCACCTACACCTTC
few	TRBD2	TRBV20-1	TRBJ2-7	CSATGASSGGLGFYEQYF	TGCAGTGCTACCGGAGCCTCCAGCGGGGGCCTTGGGTTCTACGAGCAGTACTTC
NA	NA	TRBV19	TRBJ1-3	CASSRKGISSGNTIYF	TGTGCCAGTAGTCGCAAAGGGATCAGCTCTGGAAACACCATATATTTT
many	NA	TRBV9	TRBJ2-3	CASSVEGGGSTDTQYF	TGTGCCAGCAGCGTAGAAGGGGGAGGAAGCACAGATACGCAGTATTTT
few	TRBD2	TRBV19	TRBJ2-1	CASSIPRGRRNEQFF	TGTGCCAGTAGTATCCCTCGCGGGAGACGCAATGAGCAGTTCTTC
NA	NA	TRBV3-1	TRBJ1-1	CASSQDEGRQNTEVFF	TGTGCCAGCAGCCAAGATGAGGGCAGACAGAACACTGAAGTTTTCTTT
many	NA	TRBV5-8	TRBJ1-5	CASSLGEDSNQPQHF	TGTGCCAGCAGCTTGGGAGAAGATAGCAATCAGCCCCAGCATTTT
many	TRBD2	TRBV19	TRBJ2-1	CARLLWVAGVVPYGEQFF	TGTGCCCGACTCCTATGGGTAGCGGGAGTGGTTCCGTACGGTGAGCAGTTCTTC
few	NA	TRBV30	TRBJ2-2	CAWNPGAGELFF	TGTGCCTGGAACCCAGGGGCCGGGGAGCTGTTTTTT
many	TRBD2	TRBV20-1	TRBJ2-5	CSATFLSLAGKETQYF	TGCAGTGCTACCTTTTTGTCCCTAGCGGGCAAAGAGACCCAGTACTTC
many	NA	TRBV6-2/TRBV6-3	TRBJ1-2	CASSDDSALTISYGYTF	TGTGCCAGCAGTGACGACAGTGCACTAACAATTTCCTATGGCTACACCTTC
few	NA	TRBV2	TRBJ2-5	CASNRRAQETQYF	TGTGCCAGCAACCGGAGAGCCCAAGAGACCCAGTACTTC
few	TRBD1	TRBV9	TRBJ2-7	CASSARSAGQGYEQYF	TGTGCCAGCAGCGCCCGATCGGCGGGACAGGGGTACGAGCAGTACTTC
NA	NA	TRBV11-2	TRBJ2-3	CASSFPSGRGGTDTQYF	TGTGCCAGCAGCTTCCCGAGCGGTAGGGGCGGCACAGATACGCAGTATTTT
few	TRBD2	TRBV5-1	TRBJ2-5	CASSLQQGGGETQYF	TGCGCCAGCAGCCTGCAACAGGGCGGGGGGGAGACCCAGTACTTC
many	TRBD1	TRBV12-3/TRBV12-4	TRBJ1-1	CASRPGTGNTEAFF	TGTGCCAGCAGACCCGGGACAGGGAACACTGAAGCTTTCTTT
NA	NA	TRBV24-1	TRBJ2-7	CATRGSSEPQYF	TGTGCCACCAGAGGTAGCTCAGAACCGCAGTACTTC
many	NA	TRBV27	TRBJ2-3	CASSSDDGSRPRGTQYF	TGTGCCAGCAGTTCAGATGACGGGAGTAGGCCCCGCGGTACGCAGTATTTT
NA	NA	TRBV6-2/TRBV6-3	TRBJ2-1	CASGLSGPF	TGTGCCAGCGGCCTCTCGGGGCCGTTC
many	TRBD1	TRBV9	TRBJ1-2	CASSAGQGNGYTF	TGTGCCAGCAGCGCCGGACAGGGGAATGGCTACACCTTC
NA	NA	TRBV19	TRBJ2-3	CASKIRGVLTDTQYF	TGTGCCAGTAAAATCCGGGGAGTTTTGACAGATACGCAGTATTTT
many	NA	TRBV27	TRBJ1-4	CASSRNKAGEKLFF	TGTGCCAGCAGTAGAAATAAGGCTGGGGAAAAACTGTTTTTT
NA	TRBD1	TRBV18	TRBJ1-1	CASSADRQQGGSSEAFF	TGTGCCAGCTCCGCTGACCGCCAACAGGGGGGGTCTTCTGAAGCTTTCTTT
few	NA	TRBV4-2	TRBJ2-4	CASSPRRGIQYF	TGTGCCAGCAGCCCCCGTAGGGGCATTCAGTACTTC
NA	NA	TRBV28	TRBJ2-7	CASSPPPSREQYF	TGTGCCAGCAGCCCACCTCCTAGCCGCGAGCAGTACTTC
NA	NA	TRBV6-1	TRBJ2-1	CASSNGPYNEQFF	TGTGCCAGCAGTAACGGACCCTACAATGAGCAGTTCTTC
NA	TRBD2	TRBV10-2	TRBJ2-1	CASIRASGYNEQFF	TGCGCCAGCATAAGGGCTAGCGGGTACAATGAGCAGTTCTTC
NA	NA	TRBV11-2	TRBJ2-5	CASSSHRETRYF	TGTGCCAGCAGCTCACACAGAGAGACCCGGTACTTC
many	TRBD1	TRBV28	TRBJ1-3	CASSPGQAGNTIYF	TGTGCCAGCAGCCCGGGACAGGCCGGAAACACCATATATTTT
many	TRBD2	TRBV5-1	TRBJ2-7	CASSSGTSGSRGYEQYF	TGCGCCAGCAGTTCCGGGACTAGCGGGAGTAGGGGCTACGAGCAGTACTTC
few	TRBD2	TRBV4-1	TRBJ2-1	CASSQTSGSIDEQFF	TGCGCCAGCAGCCAGACTAGCGGGAGTATCGATGAGCAGTTCTTC
NA	TRBD1	TRBV12-3/TRBV12-4	TRBJ2-7	CASNFGQGANEQYF	TGTGCCAGCAATTTTGGACAGGGGGCGAACGAGCAGTACTTC
many	NA	TRBV12-3/TRBV12-4	TRBJ2-3	CASSLANTDTQYF	TGTGCCAGCAGTTTAGCGAACACAGATACGCAGTATTTT
many	NA	TRBV30	TRBJ2-1	CAREELRDEQFF	TGTGCCCGCGAGGAGCTCCGGGATGAGCAGTTCTTC
NA	NA	TRBV24-1	TRBJ1-1	CATSDLSEEAFF	TGTGCCACCAGTGATTTATCGGAAGAAGCTTTCTTT
NA	NA	TRBV29-1	TRBJ2-2	CSVSRRLADTGELFF	TGCAGCGTTTCCCGCCGGCTAGCAGACACCGGGGAGCTGTTTTTT
many	TRBD1	TRBV11-2	TRBJ1-4	CASSEGASDEKLFF	TGTGCCAGCAGCGAGGGGGCCTCGGATGAAAAACTGTTTTTT
many	NA	TRBV7-9	TRBJ1-1	CASSLAWQDTEAFF	TGTGCCAGCAGCTTAGCCTGGCAAGACACTGAAGCTTTCTTT
once	TRBD2	TRBV20-1	TRBJ2-7	CSARPLAGGLYEQYF	TGCAGTGCTAGACCTCTAGCGGGAGGGCTTTACGAGCAGTACTTC
few	NA	TRBV10-3	TRBJ2-5	CAISESTETQYF	TGTGCCATCAGTGAGAGTACAGAGACCCAGTACTTC
few	NA	TRBV24-1	TRBJ2-1	CATSPTGRHEQFF	TGTGCCACCAGTCCGACAGGTAGGCATGAGCAGTTCTTC
many	NA	TRBV27	TRBJ1-6	CASSLGAGALWALHF	TGTGCCAGCAGTTTAGGAGCCGGGGCCCTTTGGGCCCTCCACTTT
many	NA	TRBV28	TRBJ2-7	CASSRDRFWSYEQYF	TGTGCCAGCAGCCGCGACAGGTTTTGGTCCTACGAGCAGTACTTC